This T cell receptor beta chain is from a study of blood T cell repertoires in COVID-19. Study in general: Samples came from the United States, Italy and Spain, spanning acute and convalescent COVID-19. The analysed material was cDNA or gDNA that came from T cells, B-cell-depleted T cells, or PBMCs.

In the original processing: Amplified reference gene primers provided the basis for estimating nucleated cell counts. TCRdb's copy holds only in-frame clones and misses some; the assay was immunoSEQ multiplex PCR. The V and J calls and the clone size are those of that table, but D and trimming were determined from the DNA. The data show about 240,000 clones, with around 86% seen just once and around 12% held by the top ten. Material for sequencing was peripheral blood. This TCR derives from a woman aged 55 to 70 with active or convalescent COVID-19.

CDR3 sequence reads: CATQGVLAGELFF. For the CDR3, the DNA is TGTGCCACCCAGGGGGTGTTAGCCGGGGAGCTGTTTTTT. This chain links TRBV24-1 with TRBJ2-2, with TRBD1 matching over 7 bases. CDR1 KGHDR and CDR2 SFDVKD come from the germline V gene. With V trimmed by 9 bases and J by 6 bases, 6 bases remained unmatched. The CDR3 has 13 residues.